This TCR beta chain emerged from a study of blood T cells in healthy people across ages. The CDR3 is 18 amino acids. Trimming cost V 2 bases and J 7 bases; bases outside gene matches: 13. Germline V CDR1 and CDR2: LGHDT, YNNKEL (reference sequence). Combining a sample-barcoded 5' primer with a J-beta primer mix, a second PCR ran for roughly 6 to 11 cycles. MiXCR was run by TCRdb on the 5' RACE reads, yielding one entry per CDR3 protein. The sample carries 350,000 to 450,000 distinct CDR3 sequences, approximately 51% recorded once. The specimen was blood. The TCR sequence derives from a man in his 60s in good health. The chain uses TRBV3-1 and TRBJ2-7; 14 bases match TRBD2. The CDR3 DNA reads TGTGCCAGCAGCCAATATCGCGGGGGACTAGCGGGGGACGGTGAGCAGTACTTC. Its translation is CASSQYRGGLAGDGEQYF.